This note documents a single T cell receptor (beta chain) sequence. The data originate from a study of blood T cell repertoires in COVID-19. Trimming at V came to 7 bases and at J to 0 bases, leaving 1 base not matched to a gene. Germline assignment: CDR1 KGHDR and CDR2 SFDVKD. The CDR3 is made up of 13 amino acids. Generated by immunoSEQ multiplex PCR, the TCRdb table keeps only in-frame clones and is missing some. The data show 160,000 or so clones, approximately 91% seen once. This TCR was recovered from a man aged 18 to 35 with acute or convalescent COVID-19. Sequencing was carried out using peripheral blood. This chain uses TRBV24-1 with TRBJ1-1, with 7 bases that match TRBD1. The CDR3 loop is CATRQGMNTEAFF. The DNA for the CDR3 is TGTGCCACCAGACAGGGGATGAACACTGAAGCTTTCTTT.